This note documents a single T cell receptor (beta chain) sequence. The antigen remains unidentified. TCRdb processed the reads anew with MiXCR; each CDR3 protein has one entry. The sample gives 150,000 to 200,000 distinct CDR3 sequences, 17% of which show up once; 18% is in the top ten. This CDR3 is built from 15 residues. Trimming stripped 0 bases from V and 3 bases from J, with 12 bases between. Germline V gene lookup returns CDR1 LGHNA and CDR2 YSLEER. This sample stems from a study of T cell repertoires in cytomegalovirus infection. Across the whole study: Indications came from public TCR beta signatures; they pointed to CMV infection and to a matching HLA type.

General observations from the study: Using cumulative public TCR beta family frequency, the authors identified those who carried CMV together with the relevant HLA.

The chain uses TRBV4-3 and TRBJ2-7; the D gene is possibly TRBD2 (7 bases). This TCR came from a human donor in good health (CMV status not recorded). Some clones in this sample may be carry-over from other donors' samples. The sequencing input was CD8+ T cells from PBMCs. The CDR3 region is CASSQERGLSYEQYF. In DNA, the CDR3 is TGCGCCAGCAGCCAAGAGCGGGGGCTTAGCTACGAGCAGTACTTC.